The text below deals with one T cell receptor beta chain. Its antigen is undetermined. Adult donors, all healthy and HIV-negative, had no recent acute infections or vaccinations. This sample is part of a study of shared clonotypes between healthy human individuals. Findings and caveats of the study: Sharing across four donors was highest in naive CD4 (about 5%) and lowest in memory CD8 (roughly 0.4%). The study generally estimated greater richness for naive than memory subsets.

Germline V gene sequence: CDR1 SGHAT, CDR2 FQDESV (reference sequence). The V gene lost 4 bases and the J gene lost 3 bases, with 6 bases spanning the gap. This CDR3 is built from 13 residues. Profiling relied on immunoSEQ multiplex PCR, and the TCRdb table lists in-frame clones only, not all of them. The sample holds about 960,000 clones, 70% to 85% seen once. The source is a man between 18 and 29 years old in good health. Sequenced sample: memory CD4+ T cells sorted from blood. Subset: CD45RA-negative fraction. This chain joins TRBV11-1 and TRBJ2-2, with D unresolved. The CDR3 is CASSSAYTGELFF. CDR3 nucleotides: TGTGCCAGCAGCTCGGCATACACCGGGGAGCTGTTTTTT.